This T cell receptor (beta chain) was sequenced in a study of tumor-infiltrating lymphocytes in localized non-small cell lung cancer. Study at large: Each patient gave resected tumor and non-adjacent uninvolved lung tissue.

TCRdb's copy holds only in-frame clones and misses some; the assay was immunoSEQ multiplex PCR. Of about 6,400 clones listed, 71% are singletons. With regard to this clone: Its antigen is as yet unknown.

Study-level points and caveats: Different pieces of the same tissue were used for each assay.

Trimming took 1 base from V and 7 from J; bases not matched to a gene: 12. Looked up from germline, CDR1 is SGHAT and CDR2 is FQNNGV. The CDR3 is 17 residues long. The TCR sequence derives from a human donor with non-small cell lung cancer. This chain uses TRBV11-2 with TRBJ2-1, with 8 positions matching TRBD2. The sample was uninvolved lung tissue not adjacent to the tumor. CDR3: CASSLAGAGLGSNEQFF. The CDR3, as DNA: TGTGCCAGCAGCTTAGCCGGTGCGGGACTAGGCTCAAATGAGCAGTTCTTC.